A selection of T cell receptor beta chains follows, all from one sample in a study of T cell changes during pregnancy in multiple sclerosis. The table came from immunoSEQ multiplex PCR; TCRdb's copy has only in-frame clones and leaves some out. The sample carries over 80,000 clones, roughly 93% recorded once. The input for sequencing was peripheral blood, taken in the third trimester of pregnancy. The origin of the receptors is a female donor in good health, enrolled as a control in a pregnancy study. Both conserved end residues are part of each CDR3. The order of the fields is V gene, J gene, clone size, CDR3 protein. Expanded clones get a size class; other rows say once, few or many, or leave the size out.

>TRBV4-2|TRBJ2-1|-
CASSQIVTRPDYNEQFF
>TRBV4-1|TRBJ2-7|-
CASSPRQVGLYEQYF
>TRBV5-1|TRBJ2-7|-
CASKGTSGTPGQYF
>TRBV27|TRBJ2-6|-
CASRTASSGANVLTF
>TRBV7-9|TRBJ2-7|-
CASSFAGEVVEQYF
>TRBV28|TRBJ2-7|-
CASEPLTGAYEQYF
>TRBV7-2|TRBJ1-1|-
CASSSRAGTVIAFF
>TRBV4-2|TRBJ2-1|-
CASSQENTYNEQFF
>TRBV27|TRBJ2-1|-
CASSQTRNHEQFF
>TRBV6-1|TRBJ2-5|-
CASRTTGGGETQYF
>TRBV6-5|TRBJ2-1|-
CASSYEGDSYNEQFF
>TRBV2|TRBJ2-2|-
CASSERASDGELFF
>TRBV5-1|TRBJ1-1|-
CASSLEDRASEAFF
>TRBV5-1|TRBJ2-7|-
CASSLDSLIIEQYF
>TRBV9|TRBJ2-5|-
CASSVAGGIQETQYF
>TRBV5-1|TRBJ2-7|-
CASSLERPSYEQYF
>TRBV6-5|TRBJ2-7|-
CASSYSAGVSYEQYF
>TRBV2|TRBJ2-5|-
CASSATGETQYF
>TRBV5-1|TRBJ2-7|-
CASSSSSGSSYEQYF
>TRBV7-8|TRBJ2-7|-
CASSLRGVLAEDYEQYF
>TRBV2|TRBJ2-5|-
CASSDRGGEGETQYF
>TRBV7-2|TRBJ2-5|-
CASSLARQGLSETQYF
>TRBV2|TRBJ1-1|-
CASTETGVGTEAFF
>TRBV19|TRBJ2-7|once
CASSPGQGFEQYF
>TRBV18|TRBJ2-5|-
CASSPGQGGETQYF
>TRBV12-2|TRBJ2-7|-
CASRSKGPDRYYEQYF
>TRBV6-6|TRBJ1-1|-
CASSTGQSRAGTEAFF
>TRBV30|TRBJ1-2|-
CAWSTSGGASYGYTF
>TRBV5-4|TRBJ2-7|-
CASSRDITSYEQYF
>TRBV4-1|TRBJ2-5|-
CASSQIQGARETQYF
>TRBV30|TRBJ2-3|-
CAWSRLESTDTQYF
>TRBV10-3|TRBJ2-7|-
CAISESRTSGSEQYF
>TRBV28|TRBJ2-5|-
CASSLGAGLETQYF
>TRBV7-7|TRBJ2-5|once
CASSFGGAETQYF
>TRBV5-6|TRBJ2-1|-
CASSYSGSGNEQFF
>TRBV28|TRBJ1-1|-
CASSLVDREANTEAFF
>TRBV5-1|TRBJ2-5|-
CASSFDQETQYF
>TRBV7-2|TRBJ2-1|-
CASSGALGYNEQFF
>TRBV10-3|TRBJ2-1|once
CAISGEREGPYNEQFF
>TRBV6-1|TRBJ2-1|-
CASSESAGDYNEQFF
>TRBV7-8|TRBJ2-1|once
CASSSYDRGLYNEQFF
>TRBV15|TRBJ1-5|-
CATSRDRRGGLQPQHF
>TRBV27|TRBJ2-4|-
CATSLWGGDKNIQYF
>TRBV5-1|TRBJ2-7|-
CASSLGGDHEQYF
>TRBV4-1|TRBJ1-4|-
CASSQFPLGATNEKLFF